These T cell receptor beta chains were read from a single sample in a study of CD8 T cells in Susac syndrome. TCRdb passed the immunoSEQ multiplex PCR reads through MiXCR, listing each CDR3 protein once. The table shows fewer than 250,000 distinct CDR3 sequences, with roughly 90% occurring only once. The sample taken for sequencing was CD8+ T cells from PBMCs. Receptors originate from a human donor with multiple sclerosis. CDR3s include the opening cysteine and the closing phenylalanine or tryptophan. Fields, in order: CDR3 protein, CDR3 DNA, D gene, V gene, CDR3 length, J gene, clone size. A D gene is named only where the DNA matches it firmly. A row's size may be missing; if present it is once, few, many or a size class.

CASSIRVTSYTF TGTGCCAGCAGCATAAGGGTTACCAGCTACACCTTC NA TRBV7-3 12 TRBJ1-2 once
CAWSVRDRKNIQYF TGTGCCTGGAGTGTACGGGACAGAAAAAACATTCAGTACTTC TRBD1 TRBV30 14 TRBJ2-4 NA
CASSYGTLGKETQYF TGTGCCAGCAGCTATGGGACTCTCGGCAAAGAGACCCAGTACTTC NA TRBV13 15 TRBJ2-5 NA
CASSPPRLDTEQFF TGTGCCAGCAGCCCCCCCCGGCTAGATACTGAGCAGTTCTTC NA TRBV7-9 14 TRBJ2-1 NA
CASSQTTSGLNEQFF TGTGCCAGCAGCCAAACGACTAGCGGCTTGAATGAGCAGTTCTTC TRBD2 TRBV14 15 TRBJ2-1 NA
CASSQEGTLYGYTF TGTGCCAGCAGCCAAGAAGGGACACTTTATGGCTACACCTTC NA TRBV4-2 14 TRBJ1-2 NA
CASSAGPGQVSYEQYF TGTGCCAGCAGTGCAGGGCCCGGACAGGTCTCCTACGAGCAGTACTTC TRBD1 TRBV27 16 TRBJ2-7 NA
CASSGRLNYGYTF TGTGCCAGCAGCGGCAGGTTGAACTATGGCTACACCTTC NA TRBV12-3/TRBV12-4 13 TRBJ1-2 NA
CASSHRTSTAYEQYF TGCGCCAGCAGCCACAGGACTAGCACAGCCTACGAGCAGTACTTC TRBD2 TRBV4-3 15 TRBJ2-7 NA
CASSSLGAKSPLHF TGTGCCAGTAGTTCCCTGGGGGCAAAGTCACCCCTCCACTTT NA TRBV19 14 TRBJ1-6 NA
CASSSNSYEQYF TGTGCCAGCAGTTCAAACTCCTACGAGCAGTACTTC NA TRBV27 12 TRBJ2-7 NA
CAWSGLSGGSSSYEQYF TGTGCCTGGAGTGGGCTTAGCGGGGGCTCCAGCTCCTACGAGCAGTACTTC TRBD2 TRBV30 17 TRBJ2-7 NA
CASEAAWGRSDTQYF TGTGCCAGCGAGGCGGCATGGGGGCGTTCAGATACGCAGTATTTT NA TRBV19 15 TRBJ2-3 NA
CASSGLADRGLFF TGTGCCAGCAGTGGTCTAGCGGATCGCGGATTGTTCTTC TRBD2 TRBV25-1 13 TRBJ2-1 NA
CASSATGFGEQYF TGTGCCAGTAGTGCTACAGGGTTTGGCGAGCAGTACTTC NA TRBV19 13 TRBJ2-7 NA
CASRKGFLEQETQYF TGTGCCAGCAGGAAAGGGTTTCTGGAACAAGAGACCCAGTACTTC NA TRBV27 15 TRBJ2-5 NA
CASSHAMGLAGTYEQYF TGTGCCAGCAGCCACGCGATGGGACTAGCGGGAACCTACGAGCAGTACTTC TRBD2 TRBV4-2 17 TRBJ2-7 once
CATSRSDQPQHF TGTGCCACCAGCAGATCCGATCAGCCCCAGCATTTT NA TRBV15 12 TRBJ1-5 NA
CSARDAAGLAGVDEQYF TGCAGTGCTAGAGATGCCGCAGGGCTAGCGGGAGTGGACGAGCAGTACTTC TRBD2 TRBV20-1 17 TRBJ2-7 NA
CASSLEAGTSLKETQYF TGTGCCAGCAGCTTAGAGGCGGGAACATCTTTAAAAGAGACCCAGTACTTC NA TRBV7-2 17 TRBJ2-5 NA
CASSTNRRETQYF TGTGCCAGCAGTACGAATCGTAGGGAGACCCAGTACTTC NA TRBV13 13 TRBJ2-5 NA
CASTSGGRETQYF TGTGCCAGCACTTCCGGGGGGCGGGAGACCCAGTACTTC NA TRBV5-6 13 TRBJ2-5 NA
CASSHSSYNEQFF TGTGCCAGCAGCCACAGCTCCTACAATGAGCAGTTCTTC NA TRBV5-4 13 TRBJ2-1 NA
CASSLSGLAQAYEQYF TGTGCCAGCAGCTTGTCCGGACTAGCGCAGGCCTACGAGCAGTACTTC TRBD2 TRBV7-9 16 TRBJ2-7 NA
CASSQEERTAHEAFF TGCGCCAGCAGCCAAGAAGAGCGAACAGCACATGAAGCTTTCTTT NA TRBV4-3 15 TRBJ1-1 NA
CASSLGGIELNTEAFF TGTGCCAGCAGCTTGGGCGGTATTGAGCTGAACACTGAAGCTTTCTTT NA TRBV5-4 16 TRBJ1-1 NA
CASSSNPDGNTEAFF TGTGCCAGCAGCTCGAACCCCGACGGGAACACTGAAGCTTTCTTT NA TRBV7-9 15 TRBJ1-1 NA
CASSYRAGEQFF TGTGCCAGCAGTTACAGGGCGGGTGAGCAGTTCTTC NA TRBV6-5 12 TRBJ2-1 NA
CASSEYGAEPYNEQFF TGTGCCAGCAGTGAATATGGAGCGGAGCCTTACAATGAGCAGTTCTTC NA TRBV25-1 16 TRBJ2-1 NA
CASSRLAGGEQYF TGTGCCAGTAGTAGACTGGCGGGGGGCGAGCAGTACTTC TRBD2 TRBV19 13 TRBJ2-7 NA
CASREIAKNIQYF TGTGCCAGCAGGGAAATAGCCAAAAACATTCAGTACTTC NA TRBV12-3/TRBV12-4 13 TRBJ2-4 NA
CASSLDLRMDTEAFF TGTGCCAGCAGCTTAGATCTTAGGATGGACACTGAAGCTTTCTTT NA TRBV7-8 15 TRBJ1-1 NA
CASSEPLGYPNENGYTF TGTGCCAGCAGTGAACCCCTTGGGTACCCCAATGAGAATGGCTACACCTTC NA TRBV2 17 TRBJ1-2 once
CASAEDRAYEQYF TGTGCCAGCGCAGAGGACAGAGCTTACGAGCAGTACTTC NA TRBV18 13 TRBJ2-7 NA
CSVADPQLLETQYF TGCAGCGTTGCAGACCCCCAGCTTTTAGAGACCCAGTACTTC NA TRBV29-1 14 TRBJ2-5 NA
CASGQGVGREQFF TGCGCCAGCGGCCAAGGGGTCGGAAGAGAGCAGTTCTTC NA TRBV4-1 13 TRBJ2-1 NA
CASSFVQGANYNEQFF TGTGCCAGCAGTTTCGTTCAGGGGGCCAACTACAATGAGCAGTTCTTC TRBD1 TRBV27 16 TRBJ2-1 NA
CASSYSTGSTEAFF TGTGCCAGCAGTTACTCGACAGGGAGCACTGAAGCTTTCTTT TRBD1 TRBV6-2/TRBV6-3 14 TRBJ1-1 NA
CASSQIGELYGYTF TGCGCCAGCAGCCAAATAGGAGAGCTCTATGGCTACACCTTC NA TRBV4-1 14 TRBJ1-2 once
CASSYPGAGYNEQFF TGTGCCAGCAGTTACCCGGGGGCGGGGTACAATGAGCAGTTCTTC NA TRBV12-3/TRBV12-4 15 TRBJ2-1 NA
CASSPPGGTQYF TGTGCCAGTAGTCCTCCGGGGGGGACCCAGTACTTC TRBD2 TRBV19 12 TRBJ2-5 NA
CASDRGTTDTQYF TGTGCCTCGGACAGGGGAACCACAGATACGCAGTATTTT TRBD1 TRBV30 13 TRBJ2-3 few
CASSLKLHMYNEQFF TGTGCCAGCAGTTTAAAACTGCACATGTACAATGAGCAGTTCTTC NA TRBV12-3/TRBV12-4 15 TRBJ2-1 NA
CASSRGQVEETQYF TGTGCCAGCAGCCGGGGACAGGTCGAAGAGACCCAGTACTTC TRBD1 TRBV7-9 14 TRBJ2-5 NA
CASSSYTHSADTEAFF TGTGCCAGCAGTTCATACACCCACTCGGCGGACACTGAAGCTTTCTTT NA TRBV6-5 16 TRBJ1-1 few
CASSVGLADEQYF TGTGCCAGCAGCGTAGGACTAGCCGACGAGCAGTACTTC TRBD2 TRBV7-9 13 TRBJ2-7 NA
CASSPPGRAGVETQYF TGTGCCAGCAGCCCTCCGGGGCGGGCGGGGGTAGAGACCCAGTACTTC TRBD2 TRBV6-1 16 TRBJ2-5 once